A single sample gave rise to the 3 T cell receptor beta chains below, sequenced in a study of shared clonotypes between healthy human individuals. Only in-frame clones appear in the TCRdb table, and some are missing; sequencing was by immunoSEQ multiplex PCR. The sample includes around 700,000 clones, 72% of them seen just once. Input material: memory CD4+ T cells sorted from blood. The subset here: CD45RA-negative fraction. Source of these receptors: a woman aged 25 to 39 in good health.

This rearrangement joins TRBV9 to TRBJ2-7; 9 bases map to TRBD2. CDR3 size: 14 residues. CDR1 is SGDLS, CDR2 YYNGEE, per germline. V shed 4 bases, J shed 3 bases, and the junction held 5 bases outside the gene matches. CDR3 loop: CASSSGLAYYEQYF. The CDR3 DNA reads as TGTGCCAGCAGCTCAGGACTAGCGTACTACGAGCAGTACTTC.

Only a few counts were recorded for this clone. The V and J genes are TRBV4-1 and TRBJ1-2; 9 nucleotides line up with TRBD1. This CDR3 is built from 14 residues. With V trimmed by 4 bases and J by 3 bases, 3 bases remained unmatched. Germline lookup yields CDR1 MGHRA and CDR2 YSYEKL. The CDR3 protein is CASSRDREDYGYTF. The CDR3 DNA reads TGCGCCAGCAGCCGGGACAGGGAGGACTATGGCTACACCTTC.

The J gene is TRBJ2-7, the V gene TRBV19; TRBD2 matches 8 bases. The CDR3 is 16 residues long. Germline V gene lookup returns CDR1 LNHDA and CDR2 SQIVND (reference sequence). Trimming at V came to 5 bases and at J to 2 bases, leaving 11 bases not matched to a gene. The CDR3 region is CASSPSAGGGPYEQYF. CDR3 coding DNA: TGTGCCAGTAGTCCCTCGGCGGGAGGTGGTCCCTACGAGCAGTACTTC.